This T cell receptor (beta chain) is from a study of T cell clonality in common variable immunodeficiency. Per the germline V gene, CDR1 is SQVTM and CDR2 is ANQGSEA. J gave up 4 bases and V 4 bases, and 4 bases lay outside the gene matches. This CDR3 spans 13 amino acids. TCRdb's copy holds only in-frame clones and misses some; the assay was immunoSEQ multiplex PCR. This sample carries 6,500 to 8,500 clones, none of them present only once. General study findings and limits: Fewer deletions and N-nucleotide insertions were reportedly seen in common variable immunodeficiency TCR beta sequences. CVID patient heterogeneity limited repertoire-clinical complication correlations.

Reduced serum IgG, IgA and/or IgM plus specific antibody deficiency defined CVID. Patients and controls were mostly of Caucasian heritage. Heparinized whole blood, roughly 5 to 8 ml, came from each donor. As for this clone: Its antigen is not known. The CDR3 end is not reached by the read, which stops 3 residues before it; the germline J gene fills it in.

The sample comprised peripheral blood mononuclear cells. This clonotype was sampled from a human donor with common variable immunodeficiency. The rearrangement links TRBV29-1 to TRBJ2-5; 9 nucleotides match TRBD1. The CDR3 protein is CSVGDRAAETQYF. The covered CDR3 bases are TGCAGCGTTGGGGACAGGGCGGCAGAGACC.